The clone carrying this T cell receptor beta chain was found many times. The antigen is not known. Using its own MiXCR run on the RACE reads, TCRdb lists one record per CDR3 protein. Of 75,000 to 100,000 distinct CDR3 sequences detected, about 9.3% appear once; the ten largest clones hold more than 2%. The data originate from a study of human T cells and chemical hapten exposure. Study overall: Patch tests applied 0.01% DPC to the upper back and were scored after 6 days. Whole-study results and caveats: High-frequency TCRs, those above 1 in 1000, stayed the same after DPC sensitization.

The CDR3 covers 16 residues. The J segment lost 4 bases and the V segment lost 0 bases, leaving 5 bases of the junction unmatched. Germline CDR1 SGHRS, CDR2 YFSETQ. Specified time point: patch test 2, 6 weeks after DPC sensitization. Treatment given: therapeutic diphenylcyclopropenone sensitization with weekly scalp DPC. Here the sequenced sample was whole blood, taken in connection with sensitization to the hapten diphenylcyclopropenone (DPC). The chain is built from TRBV5-1 and TRBJ1-2; 11 bases fit TRBD1. This TCR derives from a woman between 35 and 50 years old with alopecia areata. Some clones in this sample may be carry-over from other donors' samples. The CDR3 DNA is TGCGCCAGCAGCTTGGCCGGACAGGGGGCGGGCTATGGCTACACCTTC. It yields the protein CASSLAGQGAGYGYTF.